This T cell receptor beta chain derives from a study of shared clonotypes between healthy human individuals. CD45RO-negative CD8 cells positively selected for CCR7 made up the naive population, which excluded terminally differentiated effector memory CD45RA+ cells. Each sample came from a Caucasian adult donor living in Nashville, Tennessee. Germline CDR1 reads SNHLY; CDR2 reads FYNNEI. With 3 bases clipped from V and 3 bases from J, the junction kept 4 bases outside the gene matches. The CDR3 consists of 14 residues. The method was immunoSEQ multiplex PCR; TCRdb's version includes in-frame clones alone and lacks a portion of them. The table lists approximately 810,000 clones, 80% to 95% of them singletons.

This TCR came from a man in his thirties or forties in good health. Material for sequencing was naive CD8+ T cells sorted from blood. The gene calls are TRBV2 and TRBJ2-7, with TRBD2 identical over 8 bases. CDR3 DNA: TGTGCCAGCAGTGACACGGGACTAGTCTACGAGCAGTACTTC. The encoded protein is CASSDTGLVYEQYF.